This T cell receptor (beta chain) came from a study of T cells in Graves' hyperthyroidism and ophthalmopathy (dated by TCRdb to the late 2010s). Regarding the complete study: Peripheral blood samples were taken at the time of initial diagnosis, prior to any treatment. A discovery cohort of roughly 100 patients, about 40 with Graves' ophthalmopathy and fewer than 65 with stable Graves' hyperthyroidism, was used to find distinguishing TCR V-J signatures. An independent validation cohort of 18 to 20 hyperthyroidism patients and more than 15 patients who later progressed to ophthalmopathy tested prospective prediction of ophthalmopathy. The approximately 95 discovery patients were divided at random into training and test sets in a 7:3 ratio. In roughly six Graves' hyperthyroidism patients, the study also compared T-cell repertoires from thyroid tissue with T-cell repertoires from blood. Once sampling was done, hyperthyroidism patients were given methimazole at a starting dose of 30 mg daily, whereas ophthalmopathy patients were given high-dose intravenous methylprednisolone. According to the paper, TCR Vbeta CDR3 sequencing was carried out on around 140 peripheral blood samples, which came from around 43 ophthalmopathy, approximately 78 hyperthyroidism and roughly 17 progressor patients.

The CDR3 runs 12 residues from the cysteine to the phenylalanine. Of the read, only the CDR3 DNA is kept; its 36 bases are in frame from base 1. CDR1 and CDR2, looked up from the germline V gene, are SGDLS and YYNGEE. Trimming removed 4 bases from V and 11 bases from J, leaving 13 bases between the germline ends. The TCR beta CDR3 regions were amplified from RNA transcripts. A first-round RT-PCR of the TCR CDR3 used the HTBI primer set with the Qiagen OneStep RT-PCR kit. Libraries were constructed in a second round of multiplex PCR, after which size selection and purification were carried out. Paired-end sequencing of the libraries was performed with 100 bp reads on an Illumina HiSeq2000. As for how the authors treated the data: SOAPnuke was used to process the raw data, throwing out any read that contained adapters or uncalled bases, had a mean Phred below 15, or lacked an exact constant-primer or identifier match. High-quality paired reads were merged using COPE v1.2.5, and each unique nucleotide sequence was defined as a clonotype. MiTCR v1.1 was used to align the clonotypes against IMGT TRBV, TRBD and TRBJ reference segments. The analysis was restricted to V-J combinations with a frequency above 0.0001, which together covered just over 99% of the repertoires. The TCS score was defined as the ratio of F50 (clonal expansion) to E x V (chaos), calculated using BLOSUM62-based TCRdist between CDR3 peptides within each V-J. Welch's t-statistics and random forest reduced just over 500 V-J features to 13, which were used in a naive Bayes classifier (R e1071). The Morisita-Horn index was used to measure how similar the thyroid and blood repertoires were. TCRdb's own reprocessing of the public reads used fastp at Q25 and MiXCR and kept productive beta chains. When rows share a CDR3 protein, they turn into one entry using the most common DNA and genes. None of the V and J calls come from the authors' own analysis; TCRdb made them. This sample is represented by tens of thousands of distinct CDR3 sequences; approximately 53% of them were singletons. 2.5% to 3.5% of the sample belongs to the ten largest clones.

Of note for this clonotype: What antigen it recognizes has not been identified. No base qualities exist here, and no much larger clone lies one base off it.

Ophthalmopathy patients had moderately to severely active disease, with a Clinical Activity Score of 3 or more, a NOSPECS grade of 4 or more, and a disease duration of less than 3 months. The study excluded patients with uncontrolled infections, other autoimmune diseases, pregnancy or lactation. Diagnoses relied on clinical symptoms, serum thyroxine and TRAb, thyroid ultrasound and orbital computed tomography. Ficoll-Paque density gradient centrifugation was used to isolate PBMCs from about 9.4 ml of fresh peripheral blood. Total RNA was extracted with Trizol reagent, and quality was checked on an Agilent 2100 Bioanalyzer. Beyond this particular receptor, the publication reports: In validation, the model predicted progression to ophthalmopathy a median of around 6.5 months before onset, with approximately 68% sensitivity and nearly 75% specificity. Most expanded thyroid clonotypes (frequency above 0.001) were also found in blood, which suggests that blood repertoires may mirror thyroid immune responses. A 13 V-J signature model separated ophthalmopathy from stable hyperthyroidism, with just over 85% sensitivity and 81% to 82% specificity in cross-validation and 80%/75% in testing. Sample size was not statistically predetermined, and blinding of investigators to group allocation was not performed.

Input material: blood. The chain uses TRBV9 and TRBJ1-5; TRBD1 is a possible D gene, resting on 6 matching bases. The receptor's source is a woman aged 55-75 years with Graves' ophthalmopathy. The CDR3 sequence is CASSPRGQAQHF. The base sequence is TGTGCCAGCAGCCCCAGGGGACAAGCCCAGCATTTT.